Shown below are 19 T cell receptor beta chains from a single sample sequenced in a study of identifying expanded T cells in peripheral blood. Measured with immunoSEQ multiplex PCR; TCRdb has only the in-frame clones, and not every one. The data hold roughly 81,000 clones, with roughly 84% observed a single time. The sequencing input was blood. These receptor sequences come from a person between 18 and 69 years old in good health.

This clone was seen only once. V usage is TRBV7-2 and J usage is TRBJ2-3, with 13 positions matching TRBD2. This CDR3 has 15 residues. The V segment lost 2 bases and the J segment 8 bases; nucleotides outside the gene matches: 4. Germline assignment: CDR1 SGHTA and CDR2 FQGNSA. The CDR3 region is CASSLRLAGGPTQYF. The CDR3 bases are TGTGCCAGCAGCTTACGACTAGCGGGAGGTCCTACGCAGTATTTT.

CDR3 coding DNA: TGTGCCAGCAGCGCGGACTACGAGCAGTACTTC. It specifies CASSADYEQYF. V usage is TRBV28 and J usage is TRBJ2-7; D not resolved. Per germline, CDR1 MDHEN and CDR2 SYDVKM. The CDR3 runs 11 residues. Trimming took off 6 bases at V and 3 bases at J, with 6 bases between the two ends.

V and J are TRBV5-1 and TRBJ2-7, with 10 bases that match TRBD1. The CDR3 spans 15 residues. Germline V CDR1 and CDR2: SGHRS, YFSETQ. Trimming at V came to 0 bases and at J to 6 bases, leaving 6 bases not matched to a gene. The DNA for the CDR3 is TGCGCCAGCAGCTTGGGGACAGGGGGTTTCTCCGAGCAGTACTTC. Protein sequence: CASSLGTGGFSEQYF.

The J gene is TRBJ2-5, the V gene TRBV30; D is perhaps TRBD1 (6 bases). CDR1 and CDR2 from the germline V gene are GTSNPN and SVGIG (reference sequence). With 6 bases removed from V and 2 bases from J, the gap between germline ends came to 28 bases. The CDR3 contains 18 residues. In DNA, the CDR3 is TGTGCCTGCAAGGGGTCGACGATTGCCGGGACACGACAAGAGACCCAGTACTTC. Its protein is CACKGSTIAGTRQETQYF. Full variable domain (missing parts from reference TRBV30 and TRBJ2-5): SQTIHQWPATLVQPVGSPLSLECTVEGTSNPNLYWYRQAAGRGLQLLFYSVGIGQISSEVPQNLSASRPQDRQFILSSKKLLLSDSGFYLCACKGSTIAGTRQETQYFGPGTRLLVL.

The chain is built from TRBV7-3 and TRBJ2-3, with D perhaps TRBD1 (5 bases). Germline values: CDR1 SGHTA, CDR2 FQGTGA. CDR3 length: 14 amino acids. The V gene lost 3 bases and the J gene lost 5 bases, with 12 bases spanning the gap. This chain's CDR3 is CASSFEQVGDTQYF. In nucleotides, the CDR3 is TGTGCCAGCAGCTTCGAACAGGTGGGAGATACGCAGTATTTT.

This rearrangement joins TRBV9 to TRBJ2-2, with D perhaps matching TRBD2 (6 bases). This CDR3 region has 15 residues. Germline V lookup: CDR1 SGDLS, CDR2 YYNGEE. Trimming shortened V by 3 bases and J by 4 bases, and 13 bases separated the two germline ends. DNA of the CDR3: TGTGCCAGCAGCGCAGGAGGGACTTCCACCGGGGAGCTGTTTTTT. This translates into CASSAGGTSTGELFF.

The chain is built from TRBV6-6 and TRBJ2-7, with D possibly being TRBD1 (5 bases). There are 12 residues in the CDR3. Germline CDR1 MNHNY, CDR2 SVGAGI (reference sequence). V was cut by 5 bases and J by 3 bases, with 8 bases left in between. The CDR3 DNA is TGTGCCAGCAGTGGGGCCGACTACGAGCAGTACTTC. It yields the protein CASSGADYEQYF.

The V and J genes are TRBV7-8 and TRBJ2-1; 10 nucleotides agree with TRBD2. CDR3 length: 15 residues. In germline, CDR1 is SGHVS, CDR2 FQNEAQ. Trimming cost V 5 bases and J 7 bases; bases outside gene matches: 8. The CDR3 nucleotides read TGTGCCAGCAGCCCCCTGGCTAGCGGGAGTAATGAGCAGTTCTTC. Its protein is CASSPLASGSNEQFF.

V gene TRBV18 combines with J gene TRBJ1-1, with D unclear. V was shortened by 1 base and J by 2 bases, with 8 bases between the two germline ends. The CDR3 contains 14 residues. CDR1 is KGHSH and CDR2 is LQKENI in the germline V gene. The CDR3 reads CASSPRSSNTEAFF. CDR3 in DNA: TGTGCCAGCTCACCACGGTCAAGTAACACTGAAGCTTTCTTT.

The chain uses TRBV19 and TRBJ1-2; D not certain. Germline V CDR1 and CDR2: LNHDA, SQIVND (reference sequence). The CDR3 has 14 amino acids. Trimming took off 3 bases at V and 3 bases at J, with 11 bases between the two ends. The CDR3 region is CASSMDGGYYGYTF. For the CDR3, the DNA is TGTGCCAGTAGTATGGACGGCGGCTACTATGGCTACACCTTC.

The V gene is TRBV6-6, the J gene TRBJ2-1, with 8 positions matching TRBD2. V lost 5 bases and J lost 2; bases outside the gene matches: 8. Per germline, CDR1 MNHNY and CDR2 SVGAGI (reference sequence). The CDR3 has 16 amino acids. The CDR3 bases are TGTGCCAGCAGTACCCGAACTAGCGGAACCTACAATGAGCAGTTCTTC. Translated: CASSTRTSGTYNEQFF.

The CDR3 sequence: CASSLRRTDSGNTIYF. The CDR3 region has the DNA TGTGCCAGCAGCTTACGCCGGACAGATTCTGGAAACACCATATATTTT. The rearrangement joins TRBV11-2 to TRBJ1-3; possibly TRBD1 for D (6 bases). Germline values: CDR1 SGHAT, CDR2 FQNNGV. V lost 2 bases and J 1 base, leaving 12 bases between the germline ends. CDR3 size: 16 residues.

The chain uses TRBV6-6 and TRBJ2-3; a possible D gene is TRBD2 (5 bases). V was shortened by 2 bases and J by 3 bases, with 9 bases between the two germline ends. Per the germline V gene, CDR1 is MNHNY and CDR2 is SVGAGI (reference sequence). The CDR3 extends over 14 amino acids. CDR3 sequence reads: CASSYEGWTDTQYF. For the CDR3, the DNA is TGTGCCAGCAGTTACGAGGGTTGGACAGATACGCAGTATTTT.

V and J are TRBV7-3 and TRBJ2-5; D is unclear. V lost 0 bases, J lost 1 base, and 3 bases lay in between. This CDR3 has 13 amino acids. The germline gives CDR1 SGHTA, CDR2 FQGTGA. The CDR3 region has the DNA TGTGCCAGCAGCTTAACCGTCCAAGAGACCCAGTACTTC. Amino acid sequence: CASSLTVQETQYF.

The gene calls are TRBV14 and TRBJ2-2, with D hard to call. The CDR3 runs to 13 residues. V lost 3 bases and J lost 6, with 8 bases in between. Looked up from germline, CDR1 is SGHDN and CDR2 is FVKESK. DNA for the CDR3: TGTGCCAGCAGCCAGGGGATTTCCGGGGAGCTGTTTTTT. Translated, it gives CASSQGISGELFF.

As regards this clone: One end of the junction does not line up with germline, which may come from a read error. This sequence joins TRBV4-2 and TRBJ2-2; D not resolved. The germline V gene has CDR1 LGHNA and CDR2 YNFKEQ. The CDR3 is made up of 16 amino acids. The CDR3 DNA sequence: TGTGCCAGCAGACAAGATATGCAGGCGAACACCGGGGAGCTGTTTTTT. It codes for CASRQDMQANTGELFF.

J is TRBJ2-7 and V is TRBV5-4; a weak D match, TRBD1 (5 bases). CDR1 and CDR2 from the germline V gene are SGHNT and YYREEE (reference sequence). The CDR3 length is 14 residues. With 1 base removed from V and 1 base from J, the gap between germline ends came to 9 bases. CDR3 sequence: CASSLKQGSYEQYF. CDR3 sequence (DNA): TGTGCCAGCAGCTTGAAGCAGGGTTCCTACGAGCAGTACTTC.

This clone occurred a few times. The chain combines TRBV12-2 with TRBJ1-2. TRBV12-2 is shown as a pseudogene. CDR3 size: 13 residues. The CDR3 nucleotides are TGTGCAAGTCGCTTAGGACTGTGCCATGGCTACACCTTC. Translation: CASRLGLCHGYTF.

The chain combines TRBV7-2 with TRBJ2-7; weak D call: TRBD1 (6 bases). The CDR3 is 14 residues long. CDR1 is SGHTA and CDR2 is FQGNSA in the germline V gene. Trimming left V 4 bases short and J 3 bases short, with 13 bases between. CDR3 residues: CASSSQGLGYEQYF. The CDR3 region has the DNA TGTGCCAGCAGCTCCCAGGGGTTAGGCTACGAGCAGTACTTC.